The source of this TCR beta chain is a study of blood T cell repertoires in COVID-19. About the study: Some COVID-19 samples were acute and others convalescent; all came from the United States, Italy and Spain. From T cells, B-cell-depleted T cells, or PBMCs came the material, which was cDNA or gDNA.

Points on this clone: Mismatch with germline at one junction end may stem from a read error.

The CDR3 totals 18 residues. Germline V lookup: CDR1 SSHAT, CDR2 FNYEAQ (reference sequence). Original methodology: Amplifying reference gene primers gave estimates of nucleated cell counts. Clones were read by immunoSEQ multiplex PCR, and TCRdb kept only the in-frame ones, dropping some. V and J calls and clone size are as listed in that table; D and trimming were resolved from the DNA. The table has some 220,000 clones, roughly nine tenths seen once. The TCR was taken from a young woman in a cohort exposed to, infected with or recovered from COVID-19 (not recorded which). What was sequenced was PBMCs or T cells enriched from blood (not recorded which). V is TRBV7-7 and J is TRBJ1-1; 10 nucleotides align to TRBD1. CDR3 nucleotides: TGTGCTAGCAGCTTGCACCGGGACAGGGGAGATCAGAACACTGAAGCTTTCTTT. Its translation: CASSLHRDRGDQNTEAFF. Full variable domain (outside the CDR3, taken from reference TRBV7-7 and TRBJ1-1): GAGVSQSPRYKVTKRGQDVTLRCDPISSHATLYWYQQALGQGPEFLTYFNYEAQPDKSGLPSDRFSAERPEGSISTLTIQRTEQRDSAMYRCASSLHRDRGDQNTEAFFGQGTRLTVV.